This T cell receptor beta chain is drawn from a study of T cell responses to AZD1222 COVID-19 vaccine (dated by TCRdb to about 2021). Looking at the study overall: A total of just over 230 trial participants underwent TCR sequencing, of whom around 210 had received two doses of AZD1222 and roughly 26 had received two doses of the MenACWY control vaccine. Enrollment into the trials was organized by age into subgroups of 18-55, 56-69 and 70-plus years, and those subgroups contained roughly 150, 30 and 60 TCR-sequenced participants, respectively. What the research found in general, with its limitations: Participants were mostly white British, with more females than males. The authors suggested clonal diversity may have been underestimated. CD4 TCRs associated with the vaccine covered the entire spike protein, and the dominant responses were in regions 160-218 and 743-854. A significant rise in spike-specific TCR breadth and depth was observed after two AZD1222 doses relative to day 0 and relative to MenACWY recipients. In the small 56-69-year group, the increase in depth fell short of significance, most likely because of low power. Conclusions about previously exposed vaccinees are limited, since just 6 or 7 AZD1222 recipients were seropositive for SARS-CoV-2 at baseline. Because no day 14 peak-response samples were available, the repertoires could be characterized only after the peak T cell response. Nearly half of unique spike-specific TCRs reportedly recognized epitopes outside regions mutated in the B.1.351 and B.1.1.7 variants.

According to the study, the label for this sample's time point signals: about 28 days (+/-7) after the second vaccine dose. AZD1222 recipients given second doses at about 4 weeks or at about 12 weeks were pooled, since spike-specific TCR depth and breadth were not found to differ between the two schedules. Vaccinee samples came from UK trials COV001 and COV002, including a single-blind randomized controlled phase 2/3 trial of AZD1222 (ChAdOx1 nCoV-19) in healthy adults. Trial participant PBMC samples were collected at day 0 and day 28 after the second dose for TCRbeta chain sequencing. The CDR3 regions of human TCRbeta chains were subjected to immunosequencing. In the authors' own workflow: Repertoire TCRs were checked for matches against a reference library of SARS-CoV-2-specific TCRs that had been generated using the MIRA antigen-specificity platform. Breadth was defined as the fraction of unique TCRs that were SARS-CoV-2-associated. Depth was defined as the fraction of total T cells that were SARS-CoV-2-associated. Using the MIRA data, every spike-specific TCR was mapped to the spike region that the TCR reacted to and assigned to either a CD4 or a CD8 class. Log10-transformed breadth and depth values were compared by one-way ANOVA with Sidak's multiple comparisons tests. The table comes from immuneACCESS by way of TCRdb, which keeps in-frame sequences with V and J called. Part of the clones is missing from these tables; in studies checked, under half for an unresolved V gene and the rest for unknown reasons. That table furnishes V, J and clone size, whereas the DNA furnished D and trimming. Recorded for this sample are 70,000 to 90,000 clones; approximately 83% of them occurred a single time. 9% to 14% of the sample goes to the ten largest clones.

Unmatched junction bases come to 13, with V trimmed by 0 bases and J by 5 bases. The CDR3 runs 18 residues from the cysteine to the phenylalanine. Only CDR3 DNA is held: 54 bases, read in frame from base 1. From the germline V gene, CDR1 is MGHRA and CDR2 is YSYEKL. Points on this clone: It has no known antigen specificity. Per-base qualities were not stored, and no clone one base away is much larger.

Recombination linked TRBV4-1 to TRBJ2-3, with 8 bases in between that match TRBD2. Sample: peripheral blood, taken 28 days after the second AZD1222 dose. This receptor was obtained from an adult who received the AZD1222 COVID-19 vaccine. CDR3 loop: CASSQDLAGLGSRDTQYF. The DNA reads TGCGCCAGCAGCCAAGATCTTGCGGGACTAGGTTCACGAGATACGCAGTATTTT.